One sample yielded the 3 T cell receptor beta chains listed below, sequenced in a study of early T cells in non-severe SARS-CoV-2 infection. TCRdb ran MiXCR on the 5' RACE reads and lists one entry per CDR3 protein. The sample holds around 68,000 distinct CDR3 sequences; around 13% are singletons and the top ten take around 1.4%. The specimen comprised whole blood, sampled at baseline. All receptors come from an adult who was a healthcare worker with PCR-confirmed SARS-CoV-2 infection or an uninfected control (not recorded which).

The J gene is TRBJ2-1, the V gene TRBV7-9, with 9 bases matching TRBD2. Losses at the gene ends were 6 bases for V and 4 bases for J; bases not matched to a gene: 13. The germline gives CDR1 SEHNR, CDR2 FQNEAQ (reference sequence). The CDR3 is made up of 17 amino acids. In DNA, the CDR3 is TGTGCCAGCAGACCGCCCTTTCAGCGGGGGGAATACAATGAGCAGTTCTTC. This encodes CASRPPFQRGEYNEQFF.

This clonotype was counted at least ten times. J is TRBJ1-1 and V is TRBV28; a possible D gene is TRBD1 (6 bases). Germline CDR1 MDHEN, CDR2 SYDVKM. The V gene lost 7 bases and the J gene lost 5 bases, with 17 bases spanning the gap. The CDR3 loop spans 14 amino acids. The CDR3 is CASNAGDWRTEAFF. The CDR3 DNA reads TGTGCCAGCAACGCAGGGGATTGGAGAACTGAAGCTTTCTTT. Together with reference TRBV28 and TRBJ1-1, the CDR3 gives the full variable domain: DVKVTQSSRYLVKRTGEKVFLECVQDMDHENMFWYRQDPGLGLRLIYFSYDVKMKEKGDIPEGYSVSREKKERFSLILESASTNQTSMYLCASNAGDWRTEAFFGQGTRLTVV.

V is TRBV20-1 and J is TRBJ2-1; 7 bases are shared with TRBD1. The V gene end was trimmed by 6 bases and the J gene end by 6 bases; junction bases not matched to a gene: 11. This CDR3 has 14 amino acids. CDR1 is DFQATT and CDR2 is SNEGSKA in the germline V gene (reference sequence). This CDR3 reads CSAPSIYRGNEQFF. CDR3 in DNA: TGCAGTGCCCCCTCCATTTACAGGGGCAATGAGCAGTTCTTC.